This T cell receptor beta chain came from a study of T cells after yellow fever vaccination. Study-level findings and limits: The secondary response was weaker, and its peak arrived faster, on day 5 versus 15.

A note on this clonotype: What it binds is not known. A much larger clone lies one base from this, so it may be a read error.

The junction had 14 bases not matched to a gene; V was cut back by 5 bases and J by 5 bases. The CDR3 loop spans 16 amino acids. The germline V gene has CDR1 DFQATT and CDR2 SNEGSKA (reference sequence). TCRdb itself ran the 5' RACE reads through MiXCR, one entry per CDR3 protein. Of 110,000 to 150,000 distinct CDR3 sequences in the sample, 6.6% were seen once. J is TRBJ2-5 and V is TRBV20-1; 10 bases are a match to TRBD2. The receptor was isolated from a man aged 25 to 40 who received the YFV17D yellow fever vaccine. The sample in question was CD4+ T cells sorted from PBMCs, obtained 10 days after the yellow fever booster vaccination. CDR3 region: CSAPAYSSGSGETQYF. CDR3 sequence (DNA): TGCAGTGCTCCCGCCTATTCTAGCGGGAGCGGCGAGACCCAGTACTTC.